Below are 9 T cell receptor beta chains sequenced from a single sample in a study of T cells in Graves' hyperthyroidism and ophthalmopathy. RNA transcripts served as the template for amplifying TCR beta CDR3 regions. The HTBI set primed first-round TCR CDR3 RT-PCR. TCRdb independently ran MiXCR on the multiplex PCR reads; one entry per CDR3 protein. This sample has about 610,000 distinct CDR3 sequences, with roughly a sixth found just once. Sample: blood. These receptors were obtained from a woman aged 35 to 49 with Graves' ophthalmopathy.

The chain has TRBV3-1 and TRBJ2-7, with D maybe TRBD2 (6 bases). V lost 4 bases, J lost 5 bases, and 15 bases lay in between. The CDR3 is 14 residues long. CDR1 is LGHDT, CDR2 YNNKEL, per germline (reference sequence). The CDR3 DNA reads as TGTGCCAGCAGCCGTACTAGCCCCCGGGACGAGCAGTACTTC. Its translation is CASSRTSPRDEQYF.

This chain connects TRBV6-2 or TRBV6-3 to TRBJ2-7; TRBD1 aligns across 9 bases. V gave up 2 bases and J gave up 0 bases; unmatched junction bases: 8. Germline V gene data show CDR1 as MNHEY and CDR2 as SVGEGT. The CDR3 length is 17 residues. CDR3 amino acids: CASSYTEQGASSYEQYF. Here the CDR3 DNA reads TGTGCCAGCAGTTACACAGAACAGGGGGCGAGCTCCTACGAGCAGTACTTC.

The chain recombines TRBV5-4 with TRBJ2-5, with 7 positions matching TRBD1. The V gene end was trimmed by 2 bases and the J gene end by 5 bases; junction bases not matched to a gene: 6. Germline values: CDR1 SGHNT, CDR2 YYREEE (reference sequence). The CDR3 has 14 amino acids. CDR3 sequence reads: CASSFQGVDETQYF. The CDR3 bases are TGTGCCAGCAGCTTTCAGGGGGTCGACGAGACCCAGTACTTC.

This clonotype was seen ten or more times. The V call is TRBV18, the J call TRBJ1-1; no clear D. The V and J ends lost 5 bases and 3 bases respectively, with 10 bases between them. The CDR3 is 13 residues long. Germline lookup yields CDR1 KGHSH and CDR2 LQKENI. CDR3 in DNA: TGTGCCAGCTCATCGGTGGGTGACACTGAAGCTTTCTTT. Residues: CASSSVGDTEAFF.

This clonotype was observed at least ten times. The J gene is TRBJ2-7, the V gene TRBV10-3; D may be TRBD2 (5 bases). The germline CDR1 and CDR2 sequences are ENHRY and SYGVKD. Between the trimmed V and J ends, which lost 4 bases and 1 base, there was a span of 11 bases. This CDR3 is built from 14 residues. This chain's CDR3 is CAISAERRSYEQYF. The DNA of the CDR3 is TGTGCCATCAGTGCGGAGCGGAGATCCTACGAGCAGTACTTC.

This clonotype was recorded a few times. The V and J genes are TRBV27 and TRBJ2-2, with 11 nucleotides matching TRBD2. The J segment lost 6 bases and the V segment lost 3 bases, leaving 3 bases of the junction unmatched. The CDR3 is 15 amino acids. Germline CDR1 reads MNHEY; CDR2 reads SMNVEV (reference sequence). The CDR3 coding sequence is TGTGCCAGCAGTTTCCTAGCGGGAGGTCCCGGGGAGCTGTTTTTT. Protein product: CASSFLAGGPGELFF.

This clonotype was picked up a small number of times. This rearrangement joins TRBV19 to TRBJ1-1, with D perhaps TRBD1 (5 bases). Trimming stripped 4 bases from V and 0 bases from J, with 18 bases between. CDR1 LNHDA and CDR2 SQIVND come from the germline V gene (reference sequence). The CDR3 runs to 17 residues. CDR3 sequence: CASSKQAPGALNTEAFF. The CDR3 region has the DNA TGTGCCAGTAGTAAACAGGCCCCCGGGGCCTTGAACACTGAAGCTTTCTTT. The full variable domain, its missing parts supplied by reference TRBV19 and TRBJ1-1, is DGGITQSPKYLFRKEGQNVTLSCEQNLNHDAMYWYRQDPGQGLRLIYYSQIVNDFQKGDIAEGYSVSREKKESFPLTVTSAQKNPTAFYLCASSKQAPGALNTEAFFGQGTRLTVV.

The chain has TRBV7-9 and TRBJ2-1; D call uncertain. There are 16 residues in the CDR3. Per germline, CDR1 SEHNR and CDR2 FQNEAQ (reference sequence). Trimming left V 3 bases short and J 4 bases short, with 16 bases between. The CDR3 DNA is TGTGCCAGCAGCTTCAGATCGACACCTAGTTACAATGAGCAGTTCTTC. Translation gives CASSFRSTPSYNEQFF.

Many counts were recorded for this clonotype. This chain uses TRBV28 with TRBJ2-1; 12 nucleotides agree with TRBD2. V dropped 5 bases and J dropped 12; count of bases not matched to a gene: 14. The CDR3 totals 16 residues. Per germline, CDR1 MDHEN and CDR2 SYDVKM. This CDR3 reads CASSQPRLAGAIGQFF. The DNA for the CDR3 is TGTGCCAGCAGTCAGCCCAGACTAGCGGGAGCGATTGGGCAGTTCTTC.